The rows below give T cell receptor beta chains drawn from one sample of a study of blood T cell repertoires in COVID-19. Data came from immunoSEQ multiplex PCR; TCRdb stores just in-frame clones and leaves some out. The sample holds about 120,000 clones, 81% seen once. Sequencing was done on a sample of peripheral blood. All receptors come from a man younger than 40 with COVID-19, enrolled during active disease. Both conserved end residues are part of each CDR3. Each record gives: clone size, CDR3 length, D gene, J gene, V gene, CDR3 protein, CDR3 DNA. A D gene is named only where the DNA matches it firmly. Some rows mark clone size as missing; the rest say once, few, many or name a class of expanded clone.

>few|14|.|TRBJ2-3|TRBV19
CASSSQFGTDTQYF
TGTGCCAGTAGTTCCCAGTTTGGCACAGATACGCAGTATTTT
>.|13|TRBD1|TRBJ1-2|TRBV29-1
CSVQAGGRGGYTF
TGCAGCGTTCAGGCAGGGGGTCGGGGTGGCTACACCTTC
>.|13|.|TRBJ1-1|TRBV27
CASSWTGNTEAFF
TGTGCCAGCAGTTGGACGGGAAACACTGAAGCTTTCTTT
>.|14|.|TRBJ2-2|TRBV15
CATSRSRGTGELFF
TGTGCCACCAGCAGATCCCGGGGGACCGGGGAGCTGTTTTTT
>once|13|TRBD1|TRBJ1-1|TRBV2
CASSQGVGTEAFF
TGTGCCAGCTCCCAGGGGGTAGGCACTGAAGCTTTCTTT
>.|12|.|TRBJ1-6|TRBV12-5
CASGLADSPLHF
TGTGCTAGTGGTTTGGCTGATTCACCCCTCCACTTT
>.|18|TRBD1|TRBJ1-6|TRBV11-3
CASSLYAIPGQGSSPLHF
TGTGCCAGCAGCTTATACGCGATTCCGGGACAGGGATCTTCACCCCTCCACTTT
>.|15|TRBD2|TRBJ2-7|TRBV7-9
CASSTASGNLYEQYF
TGTGCCAGCAGCACCGCTAGCGGGAACCTCTACGAGCAGTACTTC
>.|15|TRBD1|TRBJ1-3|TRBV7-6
CASSSTGGPGNTIYF
TGTGCCAGCAGCTCTACAGGGGGACCTGGAAACACCATATATTTT
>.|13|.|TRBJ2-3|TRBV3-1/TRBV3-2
CASSQGGTDTQYF
TGTGCCAGCAGCCAAGGAGGCACAGATACGCAGTATTTT
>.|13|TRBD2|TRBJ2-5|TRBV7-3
CATLRTSGRRGYF
TGTGCCACACTCCGGACTAGCGGGCGTAGAGGGTACTTC
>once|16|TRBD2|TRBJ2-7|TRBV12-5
CASGLEGTSASYEQYF
TGTGCTAGTGGTTTGGAAGGGACTAGCGCTTCCTACGAGCAGTACTTC
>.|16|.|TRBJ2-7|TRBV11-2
CASSLLGVFSSYEQYF
TGTGCCAGCAGCTTACTTGGTGTGTTTAGCTCCTACGAGCAGTACTTC
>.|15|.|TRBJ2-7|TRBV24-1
CATSEAGGLSYEQYF
TGTGCCACCAGTGAGGCAGGGGGGCTCTCCTACGAGCAGTACTTC
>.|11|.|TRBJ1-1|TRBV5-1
CASSEGHGPFF
TGCGCCAGCAGCGAGGGACATGGGCCTTTCTTT
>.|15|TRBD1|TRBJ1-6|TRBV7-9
CASSPDTGDNSPLHF
TGTGCCAGCAGCCCTGACACAGGGGATAATTCACCCCTCCACTTT
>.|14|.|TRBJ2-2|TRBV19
CASTLWGGTGELFF
TGTGCCAGTACATTGTGGGGCGGCACCGGGGAGCTGTTTTTT
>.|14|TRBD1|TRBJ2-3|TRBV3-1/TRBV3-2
CASSQRGRTDTQYF
TGTGCCAGCAGCCAAAGGGGGCGCACAGATACGCAGTATTTT
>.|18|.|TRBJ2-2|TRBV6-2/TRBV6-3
CASSLRIGRGRNTGELFF
TGTGCCAGCAGTCTTCGTATCGGGAGGGGGCGGAACACCGGGGAGCTGTTTTTT
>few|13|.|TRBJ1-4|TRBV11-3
CASSFTTGQKLFF
TGTGCCAGCAGCTTTACGACGGGTCAAAAACTGTTTTTT
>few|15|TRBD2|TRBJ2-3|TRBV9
CASGLAGGNGDTQYF
TGTGCCAGCGGGTTAGCGGGGGGGAATGGTGATACGCAGTATTTT
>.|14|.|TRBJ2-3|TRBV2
CASREGRSTDTQYF
TGTGCCAGCAGGGAGGGCAGGAGCACAGATACGCAGTATTTT
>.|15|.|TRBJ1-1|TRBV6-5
CASSYSLGGNTEAFF
TGTGCCAGCAGTTACTCCCTCGGGGGGAACACTGAAGCTTTCTTT
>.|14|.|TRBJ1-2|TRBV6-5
CASSRSLANYGYTF
TGTGCCAGCAGTAGAAGCTTAGCTAACTATGGCTACACCTTC
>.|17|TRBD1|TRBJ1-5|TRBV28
CASSFYRSGQGNQPQHF
TGTGCCAGCAGTTTCTACCGATCGGGACAGGGAAATCAGCCCCAGCATTTT
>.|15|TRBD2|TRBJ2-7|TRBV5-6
CASSFLAGGSYEQYF
TGTGCCAGCAGCTTCTTAGCGGGAGGCTCCTACGAGCAGTACTTC
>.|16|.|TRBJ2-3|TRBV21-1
CACRDGGGGGEDTQYF
TGTGCCTGCAGGGACGGGGGGGGAGGCGGGGAAGATACGCAGTATTTT
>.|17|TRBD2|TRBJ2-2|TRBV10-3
CAISGSGLARNTGELFF
TGTGCCATCAGTGGGTCTGGACTAGCGAGAAACACCGGGGAGCTGTTTTTT
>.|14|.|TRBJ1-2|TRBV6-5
CASSPVSDNYGYTF
TGTGCCAGCAGTCCCGTCAGCGACAACTATGGCTACACCTTC
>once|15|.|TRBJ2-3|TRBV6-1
CASSELALSTDTQYF
TGTGCCAGCAGTGAACTAGCGCTTAGCACAGATACGCAGTATTTT
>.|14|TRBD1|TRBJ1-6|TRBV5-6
CASVIQGINSPLHF
TGTGCCAGTGTAATACAGGGGATCAATTCACCCCTCCACTTT
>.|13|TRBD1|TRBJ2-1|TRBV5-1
CASSVTGDNEQFF
TGCGCCAGCAGCGTGACAGGGGACAATGAGCAGTTCTTC
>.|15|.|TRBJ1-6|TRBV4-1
CASSQDGQPNSPLHF
TGCGCCAGCAGCCAAGATGGACAGCCAAATTCACCCCTCCACTTT
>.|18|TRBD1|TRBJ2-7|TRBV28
CASRPTGDRGLSSYEQYF
TGTGCCAGCAGACCAACGGGGGACAGGGGGCTCAGCTCCTACGAGCAGTACTTC
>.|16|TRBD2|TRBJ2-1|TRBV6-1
CASSEDGGGAGNEQFF
TGTGCCAGCAGTGAAGATGGCGGGGGGGCCGGAAATGAGCAGTTCTTC
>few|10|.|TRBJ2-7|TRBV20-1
CSAIVKEQYF
TGCAGTGCTATAGTAAAGGAGCAGTACTTC
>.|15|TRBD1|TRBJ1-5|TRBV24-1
CATSGDRGRNQPQHF
TGTGCCACCAGTGGGGACAGGGGGCGAAATCAGCCCCAGCATTTT
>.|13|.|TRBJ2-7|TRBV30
CAWSGTRFYEQYF
TGTGCCTGGAGTGGTACCAGGTTCTACGAGCAGTACTTC
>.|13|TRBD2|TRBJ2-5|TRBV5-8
CASSYGLAETQYF
TGTGCCAGCAGCTATGGACTAGCTGAGACCCAGTACTTC
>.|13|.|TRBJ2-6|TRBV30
CAWSVDTANVLTF
TGTGCCTGGAGTGTCGACACCGCCAACGTCCTGACTTTC
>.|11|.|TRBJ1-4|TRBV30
CAWSKREKLFF
TGTGCCTGGAGTAAGAGGGAAAAACTGTTTTTT
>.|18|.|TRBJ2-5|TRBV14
CASSQGRLRRAIGETQYF
TGTGCCAGCAGCCAAGGAAGACTTAGGAGGGCCATTGGAGAGACCCAGTACTTC
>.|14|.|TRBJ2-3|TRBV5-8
CASSLPRGTDTQYF
TGTGCCAGCAGCTTGCCCAGGGGCACAGATACGCAGTATTTT
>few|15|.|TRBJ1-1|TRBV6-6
CASTTVGRGITEAFF
TGTGCCAGCACCACGGTCGGGAGGGGGATCACTGAAGCTTTCTTT
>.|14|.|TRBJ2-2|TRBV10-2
CASRQASNTGELFF
TGCGCCAGCCGACAGGCATCGAACACCGGGGAGCTGTTTTTT
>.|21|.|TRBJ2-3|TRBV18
CASSPTLFQDTSTSSTDTQYF
TGTGCCAGCTCACCAACGCTCTTTCAGGACACAAGTACCTCTAGCACAGATACGCAGTATTTT
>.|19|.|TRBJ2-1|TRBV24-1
CATSDLTKAGISSYNEQFF
TGTGCCACCAGTGATTTGACGAAGGCGGGGATCAGCTCCTACAATGAGCAGTTCTTC
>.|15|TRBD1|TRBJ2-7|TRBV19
CASSIGQGLTYEQYF
TGTGCCAGTAGTATAGGACAGGGGCTAACCTACGAGCAGTACTTC
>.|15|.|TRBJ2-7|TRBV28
CASSFSFGGSYEQYF
TGTGCCAGCAGTTTTTCCTTCGGAGGCTCCTACGAGCAGTACTTC
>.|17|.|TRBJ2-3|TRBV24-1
CATSDFKAGRSTDTQYF
TGTGCCACCAGTGATTTCAAGGCAGGGCGTTCCACAGATACGCAGTATTTT
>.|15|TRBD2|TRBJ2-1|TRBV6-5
CASSSIAGPYNEQFF
TGTGCCAGCAGTTCTATAGCGGGGCCCTACAATGAGCAGTTCTTC
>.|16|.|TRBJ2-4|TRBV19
CASSIQQGGGKNIQYF
TGTGCCAGTAGTATTCAGCAGGGAGGTGGCAAAAACATTCAGTACTTC
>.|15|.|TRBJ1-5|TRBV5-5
CASSLGSGGLQPQHF
TGTGCCAGCAGCTTGGGGTCGGGGGGACTGCAGCCCCAGCATTTT
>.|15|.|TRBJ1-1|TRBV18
CASSPPGQANTEAFF
TGTGCCAGCTCACCACCGGGGCAGGCGAACACTGAAGCTTTCTTT
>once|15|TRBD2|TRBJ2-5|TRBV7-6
CASRAGGGELKTQYF
TGTGCCAGCAGGGCGGGGGGAGGGGAGCTAAAGACCCAGTACTTC
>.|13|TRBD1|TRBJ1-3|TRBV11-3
CASSQGARNTIYF
TGTGCCAGCAGCCAGGGGGCGAGAAACACCATATATTTT
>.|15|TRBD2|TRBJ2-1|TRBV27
CASSHLAGGLVEQFF
TGTGCCAGCAGTCATCTAGCGGGGGGCCTGGTTGAGCAGTTCTTC
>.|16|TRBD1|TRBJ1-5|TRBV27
CASSTNRGILGQPQHF
TGTGCCAGCAGTACAAACAGGGGGATATTGGGGCAGCCCCAGCATTTT
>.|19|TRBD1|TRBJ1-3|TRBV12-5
CASGLVPLSYRGPGNTIYF
TGTGCTAGTGGTTTGGTACCGCTAAGCTACAGGGGGCCGGGAAACACCATATATTTT